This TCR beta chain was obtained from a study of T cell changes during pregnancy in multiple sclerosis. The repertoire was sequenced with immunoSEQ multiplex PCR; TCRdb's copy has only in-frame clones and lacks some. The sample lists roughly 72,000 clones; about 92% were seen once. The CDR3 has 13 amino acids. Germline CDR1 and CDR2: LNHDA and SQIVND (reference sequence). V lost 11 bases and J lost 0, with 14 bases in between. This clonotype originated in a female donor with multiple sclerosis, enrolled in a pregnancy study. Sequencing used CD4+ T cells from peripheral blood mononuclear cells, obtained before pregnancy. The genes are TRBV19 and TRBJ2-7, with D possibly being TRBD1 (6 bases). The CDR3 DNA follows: TGTGCCTGCTACAGGGTCCCCTCCTACGAGCAGTACTTC. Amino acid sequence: CACYRVPSYEQYF.